At least ten counts were recorded for the clone carrying this TCR beta chain. Its antigen is unknown. The CDR3 is made up of 13 amino acids. V was pared by 8 bases and J by 3 bases, with 13 bases between. Looked up from germline, CDR1 is ENHRY and CDR2 is SYGVKD. Exclusion criteria comprised other autoimmune diseases, uncontrolled infections, pregnancy or lactation in patients. This sample was included in a study of Graves' ophthalmopathy and Graves' hyperthyroidism. The study, taken as a whole, reports: The majority of expanded thyroid clonotypes above 0.001 frequency also occurred in blood. The model achieved about 64% sensitivity and 72.22% specificity for ophthalmopathy progression.

Amplification of the TCR beta CDR3 regions used RNA transcripts (as template). After a first-round RT-PCR with HTBI primers, a second-round multiplex PCR was run. TCRdb reprocessed the multiplex PCR reads via MiXCR and lists one record per CDR3 protein. The sample holds hundreds of thousands of distinct CDR3 sequences; about 41% are singletons and the top ten take more than 3%. The TCR originated in an adult man with Graves' ophthalmopathy. The rearrangement links TRBV10-3 to TRBJ1-2, with a tentative D call TRBD1 (5 bases). Sequencing input: peripheral blood. CDR3 region: CAISRGRDYGYTF. In nucleotides, the CDR3 is TGTGCCATCTCAAGGGGACGCGACTATGGCTACACCTTC.